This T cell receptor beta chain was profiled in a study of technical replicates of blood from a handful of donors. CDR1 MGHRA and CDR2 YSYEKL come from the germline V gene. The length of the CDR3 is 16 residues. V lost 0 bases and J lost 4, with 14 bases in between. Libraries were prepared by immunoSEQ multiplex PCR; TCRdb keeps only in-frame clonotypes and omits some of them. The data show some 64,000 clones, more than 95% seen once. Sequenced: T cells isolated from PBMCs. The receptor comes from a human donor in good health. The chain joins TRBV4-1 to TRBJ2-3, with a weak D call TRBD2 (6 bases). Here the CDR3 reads CASSQEEGSLPDTQYF. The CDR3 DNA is TGCGCCAGCAGCCAAGAGGAGGGCAGTCTTCCAGATACGCAGTATTTT.